The 18 T cell receptor beta chains listed next were all sequenced from one sample in a study of control samples from healthy donors and cancer patients. Only in-frame clones appear in the TCRdb table, and some are missing; sequencing was by immunoSEQ multiplex PCR. The sample consists of about 120,000 clones, about 83% of them appearing once. Source material: blood. The receptors stem from a man aged 30 to 39 in good health.

The chain combines TRBV9 with TRBJ2-1, with 8 bases fitting TRBD2. CDR1 is SGDLS, CDR2 YYNGEE, per germline. The CDR3 sequence is 16 residues long. V trimming: 0 bases; J trimming: 5 bases; junction bases outside the gene matches: 7. CDR3 bases: TGTGCCAGCAGCGTAGGGGTTCGGGGGGGAAACAATGAGCAGTTCTTC. Its protein is CASSVGVRGGNNEQFF.

The chain links TRBV5-8 to TRBJ1-5; unclear D gene. CDR3 length equals 13 residues. V was pared by 0 bases and J by 5 bases, with 6 bases between. Germline V CDR1 and CDR2: SGHTS, YDEGEE. CDR3 sequence (DNA): TGTGCCAGCAGCTTGGAACCGGATCAGCCCCAGCATTTT. Amino acid sequence: CASSLEPDQPQHF.

This chain connects TRBV12-3 or TRBV12-4 to TRBJ1-1; perhaps TRBD1 as D (5 bases). CDR3 length: 12 residues. V was shortened by 9 bases and J by 0 bases, with 8 bases between the two germline ends. This CDR3 reads CASGGMNTEAFF. For the CDR3, the DNA is TGTGCCAGTGGGGGTATGAACACTGAAGCTTTCTTT.

The DNA of the CDR3 is TGTGCCAGCAGTCCAGACCATTACAGGGGGCGGGAGACCCAGTACTTC. Amino acid sequence: CASSPDHYRGRETQYF. The V call is TRBV28, the J call TRBJ2-5; 9 nucleotides align to TRBD1. The V segment lost 5 bases and the J segment 5 bases; nucleotides outside the gene matches: 12. Germline CDR1 reads MDHEN; CDR2 reads SYDVKM. There are 16 residues in the CDR3.

This sequence joins TRBV18 and TRBJ1-2; a weak D match, TRBD1 (5 bases). This CDR3 region has 13 residues. Germline V gives CDR1 KGHSH, CDR2 LQKENI. Trimming removed 2 bases at V and 5 bases at J, with 9 bases between. The CDR3 protein is CASSPTGGYGYTF. The DNA for the CDR3 is TGTGCCAGCTCACCAACAGGAGGATATGGCTACACCTTC.

This chain links TRBV12-3 or TRBV12-4 with TRBJ1-6; no clear D gene. This CDR3 has 13 amino acids. Trimming took 3 bases from V and 6 from J, leaving 6 bases between them. CDR3 nucleotide sequence: TGTGCCAGCAGTTTTACAACTAATTCACCCCTCCACTTT. Translated: CASSFTTNSPLHF.

This clone was seen only once. The gene calls are TRBV7-2 and TRBJ2-1, with TRBD2 as a possible D gene (6 bases). V lost 7 bases, J lost 10 bases, and 20 bases lay in between. The germline V gene encodes CDR1 SGHTA and CDR2 FQGNSA. This CDR3 has 14 residues. Here the CDR3 DNA reads TGTGCCAGCATCCCCCCGCGGGGACCAGAGGAGCAGTTCTTC. Its protein product is CASIPPRGPEEQFF. Supplemented by reference TRBV7-2 and TRBJ2-1, the full variable domain reads GAGVSQSPSNKVTEKGKDVELRCDPISGHTALYWYRQSLGQGLEFLIYFQGNSAPDKSGLPSDRFSAERTGGSVSTLTIQRTQQEDSAVYLCASIPPRGPEEQFFGPGTRLTVL.

The chain employs TRBV18 and TRBJ1-5, with TRBD1 matching over 10 bases. The germline V gene encodes CDR1 KGHSH and CDR2 LQKENI. The junction had 6 bases not matched to a gene; V was cut back by 6 bases and J by 7 bases. The CDR3 has 14 residues. CDR3 DNA sequence: TGTGCCAGCTCCCAGGACAGGGGGAACCAGCCCCAGCATTTT. This sequence encodes CASSQDRGNQPQHF.

The chain uses TRBV5-1 and TRBJ1-5; D is ambiguous. In germline, CDR1 is SGHRS, CDR2 YFSETQ. The CDR3 has 16 residues. With 0 bases removed from V and 3 bases from J, the gap between germline ends came to 13 bases. CDR3 residues: CASSLGPDRDNQPQHF. As DNA, the CDR3 is TGCGCCAGCAGCTTGGGGCCGGATAGGGACAATCAGCCCCAGCATTTT.

In its sample, this clone was seen a few times. The chain joins TRBV4-1 to TRBJ2-1, with 9 nucleotides matching TRBD1. This CDR3 has 15 residues. J lost 6 bases, V lost 3 bases, and 6 bases had no gene match. Per the germline V gene, CDR1 is MGHRA and CDR2 is YSYEKL. CDR3 sequence (DNA): TGCGCCAGCAGCCACGGGACAGGGATGGGCAATGAGCAGTTCTTC. Its protein is CASSHGTGMGNEQFF.

The chain carries TRBV7-8 and TRBJ2-5, with TRBD2 matching 14 bases. The junction had 6 bases not matched to a gene; V was cut back by 5 bases and J by 1 base. CDR1 SGHVS and CDR2 FQNEAQ come from the germline V gene. The CDR3 is made up of 17 amino acids. The CDR3 nucleotides are TGTGCCAGCAGCGAGGGACTAGCGGGGGCGATCCAAGAGACCCAGTACTTC. This encodes CASSEGLAGAIQETQYF.

The chain couples TRBV19 to TRBJ1-2; possibly TRBD1 for D (5 bases). Germline V lookup: CDR1 LNHDA, CDR2 SQIVND (reference sequence). The CDR3 spans 15 residues. The ends were cut back, 7 bases at V and 8 bases at J, with 23 bases in the middle. The chain's CDR3 is CASMVAGRPSEGYTF. The DNA of the CDR3 is TGTGCCAGTATGGTGGCGGGGCGCCCCTCTGAGGGCTACACCTTC.

This clone was counted a few times. This chain joins TRBV7-2 and TRBJ2-7; D unclear. Germline assignment: CDR1 SGHTA and CDR2 FQGNSA. This CDR3 region has 17 residues. Trimming left V 2 bases short and J 2 bases short, with 19 bases between. The CDR3 DNA is TGTGCCAGCAGCTTAAATTACCAGACAAGCCGACCCTACGAGCAGTACTTC. It encodes CASSLNYQTSRPYEQYF.

The V call is TRBV19, the J call TRBJ1-3, with D maybe TRBD1 (6 bases). The germline V and J ends were trimmed by 5 bases and 4 bases, with 18 bases remaining between them. The V gene's germline CDR1 is LNHDA and CDR2 SQIVND (reference sequence). The CDR3 has 16 amino acids. The CDR3 DNA reads TGTGCCAGTAGTGGGCAGGGGACGCCGTCCGGAAACACCATATATTTT. Its translation is CASSGQGTPSGNTIYF.

This clone has just a few counts. The V and J genes are TRBV7-3 and TRBJ2-3; no definite D call. Germline assignment: CDR1 SGHTA and CDR2 FQGTGA. V gave up 5 bases and J gave up 0 bases, with 9 bases separating them. The CDR3 length is 14 residues. The DNA of the CDR3 is TGTGCCAGCAGCGCCTCCCATAGCACAGATACGCAGTATTTT. Residues: CASSASHSTDTQYF. Using reference TRBV7-3 and TRBJ2-3 for the parts outside the CDR3, the full variable domain is GAGVSQTPSNKVTEKGKYVELRCDPISGHTALYWYRQSLGQGPEFLIYFQGTGAADDSGLPNDRFFAVRPEGSVSTLKIQRTERGDSAVYLCASSASHSTDTQYFGPGTRLTVL.

V and J are TRBV5-1 and TRBJ2-2; TRBD1 agrees at 7 bases. Trimming cost V 5 bases and J 4 bases; bases outside gene matches: 2. The CDR3 runs 13 residues. Germline values: CDR1 SGHRS, CDR2 YFSETQ. In DNA, the CDR3 is TGCGCCAGCAGGCCAGGGGGCACCGGGGAGCTGTTTTTT. Translation gives CASRPGGTGELFF.

The chain carries TRBV6-2 or TRBV6-3 and TRBJ1-2, with a weak D call TRBD1 (5 bases). The CDR3 contains 17 residues. In germline, CDR1 is MNHEY, CDR2 SVGEGT. V dropped 6 bases and J dropped 0 bases, with 20 bases sitting between them. The CDR3 DNA sequence: TGTGCCAGCAGCCCTCACCTCGGGACGCTAGCTAACTATGGCTACACCTTC. Protein sequence: CASSPHLGTLANYGYTF.

The V gene is TRBV5-1, the J gene TRBJ1-6; no clear D. Looked up from germline, CDR1 is SGHRS and CDR2 is YFSETQ. V lost 1 base and J 8 bases, leaving 13 bases between the germline ends. The CDR3 is 15 amino acids. CDR3 DNA: TGCGCCAGCAGCTTGAGGTCAGAGTTCGATTCACCCCTCCACTTT. It codes for CASSLRSEFDSPLHF.